A selection of T cell receptor beta chains follows, all from one sample in a study of blood T cell repertoires in COVID-19. Measured with immunoSEQ multiplex PCR; TCRdb has only the in-frame clones, and not every one. The sample shows around 250,000 clones, roughly 82% of them seen only once. The sample consisted of peripheral blood. The receptors shown here come from a man aged 80 or over with acute or convalescent COVID-19. CDR3s leave out the opening cysteine and the closing phenylalanine or tryptophan.

v_gene: TRBV3-1/TRBV3-2; j_gene: TRBJ2-4; CDR3aa: ASSQSENIQY
v_gene: TRBV29-1; j_gene: TRBJ2-3; CDR3aa: SVEGGQGFSDTQY
v_gene: TRBV19; j_gene: TRBJ1-1; CDR3aa: ASSSGTGGTTEAF
v_gene: TRBV5-1; j_gene: TRBJ2-3; CDR3aa: ASSLPSVSFTDTQY
v_gene: TRBV5-1; j_gene: TRBJ1-1; CDR3aa: ASSLGGTGSEAF
v_gene: TRBV10-3; j_gene: TRBJ1-6; CDR3aa: ATAGVFYNSPLH
v_gene: TRBV11-3; j_gene: TRBJ2-2; CDR3aa: ASSSRRENTGELF
v_gene: TRBV19; j_gene: TRBJ1-5; CDR3aa: ASSTLGTASRGGQPQH
v_gene: TRBV7-2; j_gene: TRBJ1-5; CDR3aa: ASSLVGATGGSNQPQH
v_gene: TRBV29-1; j_gene: TRBJ2-7; CDR3aa: SVDRQGSYEQY
v_gene: TRBV19; j_gene: TRBJ1-4; CDR3aa: ASSAGTLANNEKLF
v_gene: TRBV12-3/TRBV12-4; j_gene: TRBJ2-7; CDR3aa: ASSPDSHEQY
v_gene: TRBV9; j_gene: TRBJ2-2; CDR3aa: ASSVASRGFNTGELF
v_gene: TRBV7-2; j_gene: TRBJ2-1; CDR3aa: ASSLLAGGSNEQF
v_gene: TRBV12-3/TRBV12-4; j_gene: TRBJ1-1; CDR3aa: ASSSQGYEAF
v_gene: TRBV28; j_gene: TRBJ1-1; CDR3aa: ASSFGGPTEAF
v_gene: TRBV27; j_gene: TRBJ1-2; CDR3aa: ASTSGQGAGGYT
v_gene: TRBV2; j_gene: TRBJ1-5; CDR3aa: ASSGDRVGQPQH
v_gene: TRBV28; j_gene: TRBJ2-3; CDR3aa: ASRSGQSTDTQY
v_gene: TRBV18; j_gene: TRBJ2-1; CDR3aa: ASSEYNEQF
v_gene: TRBV7-2; j_gene: TRBJ2-5; CDR3aa: ASSLDRGTETQY
v_gene: TRBV5-6; j_gene: TRBJ2-7; CDR3aa: ASSRDRTGSEQY
v_gene: TRBV6-6; j_gene: TRBJ1-6; CDR3aa: ASSLFGRAQSYNSPLH
v_gene: TRBV18; j_gene: TRBJ1-5; CDR3aa: ASSPPGTGLAGGPQH
v_gene: TRBV6-5; j_gene: TRBJ1-1; CDR3aa: ASGRVQFTEAF
v_gene: TRBV18; j_gene: TRBJ2-7; CDR3aa: ASSLGTINEQY
v_gene: TRBV14; j_gene: TRBJ1-1; CDR3aa: ASSRRTGRSTEAF
v_gene: TRBV27; j_gene: TRBJ1-2; CDR3aa: ASSFQGGYGYT
v_gene: TRBV6-2/TRBV6-3; j_gene: TRBJ2-5; CDR3aa: ASSYGPLGPAGLGETQY
v_gene: TRBV11-1; j_gene: TRBJ2-7; CDR3aa: ASSFSGSSEQY
v_gene: TRBV10-1; j_gene: TRBJ2-3; CDR3aa: ASRSGGATDTQY
v_gene: TRBV28; j_gene: TRBJ1-2; CDR3aa: ASSLGRGTYGYT
v_gene: TRBV15; j_gene: TRBJ1-6; CDR3aa: ATSRDFLGGGESPLH
v_gene: TRBV6-5; j_gene: TRBJ2-5; CDR3aa: ASRHRGETQY
v_gene: TRBV28; j_gene: TRBJ1-4; CDR3aa: ASSLEGGNEKLF
v_gene: TRBV27; j_gene: TRBJ1-5; CDR3aa: ATRGGRLTNQPQH
v_gene: TRBV9; j_gene: TRBJ1-2; CDR3aa: ASSATGEYYGYT
v_gene: TRBV28; j_gene: TRBJ2-7; CDR3aa: ASWRDLPYEQY
v_gene: TRBV6-5; j_gene: TRBJ2-3; CDR3aa: ASTRQGQGTDTQY
v_gene: TRBV6-6; j_gene: TRBJ1-1; CDR3aa: ASSPGTGDFEAF
v_gene: TRBV5-6; j_gene: TRBJ1-5; CDR3aa: ASSIRTGGNQPQH
v_gene: TRBV9; j_gene: TRBJ2-1; CDR3aa: ASSAQTASSYNEQF
v_gene: TRBV6-5; j_gene: TRBJ2-7; CDR3aa: ASSSDSYEQY
v_gene: TRBV4-1; j_gene: TRBJ1-2; CDR3aa: ASSQDGGPNYGYT
v_gene: TRBV10-3; j_gene: TRBJ2-7; CDR3aa: AISESGGIPYEQY
v_gene: TRBV28; j_gene: TRBJ1-2; CDR3aa: ASSLLLEDRGRGYT
v_gene: TRBV11-3; j_gene: TRBJ2-2; CDR3aa: ASSQQEGTGELF
v_gene: TRBV6-5; j_gene: TRBJ2-3; CDR3aa: ASSYYLGGADTQY
v_gene: TRBV2; j_gene: TRBJ2-1; CDR3aa: ASGGPGQGSYNEQF
v_gene: TRBV7-2; j_gene: TRBJ2-5; CDR3aa: ASSLGTGGGTQY
v_gene: TRBV28; j_gene: TRBJ1-2; CDR3aa: ASSPSGTANYGYT
v_gene: TRBV5-1; j_gene: TRBJ2-7; CDR3aa: ASSQGTGIPYEQY
v_gene: TRBV6-2/TRBV6-3; j_gene: TRBJ1-6; CDR3aa: ASSSTGEFSPLH
v_gene: TRBV5-4; j_gene: TRBJ1-1; CDR3aa: ASSLGRGTEAF
v_gene: TRBV7-3; j_gene: TRBJ2-3; CDR3aa: ASSLGEDTQY
v_gene: TRBV7-8; j_gene: TRBJ2-7; CDR3aa: ASSFRNEQY
v_gene: TRBV5-1; j_gene: TRBJ1-1; CDR3aa: ASSLDRGGMNTEAF
v_gene: TRBV23-1; j_gene: TRBJ1-1; CDR3aa: ASSSDRGKSLEAF